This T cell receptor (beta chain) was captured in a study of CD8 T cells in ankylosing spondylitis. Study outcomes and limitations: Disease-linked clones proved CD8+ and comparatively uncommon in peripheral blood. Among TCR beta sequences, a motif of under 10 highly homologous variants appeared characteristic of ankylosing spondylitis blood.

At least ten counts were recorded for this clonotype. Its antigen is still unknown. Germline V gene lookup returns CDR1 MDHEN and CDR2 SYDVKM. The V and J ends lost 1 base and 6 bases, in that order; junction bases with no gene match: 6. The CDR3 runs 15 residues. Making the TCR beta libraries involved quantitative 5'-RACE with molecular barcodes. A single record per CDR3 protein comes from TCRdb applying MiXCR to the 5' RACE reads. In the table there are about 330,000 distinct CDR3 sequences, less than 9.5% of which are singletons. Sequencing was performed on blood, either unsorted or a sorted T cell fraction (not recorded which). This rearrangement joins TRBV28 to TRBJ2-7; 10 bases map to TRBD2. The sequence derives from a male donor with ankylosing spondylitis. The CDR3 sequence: CASSLYLGLASEQYF. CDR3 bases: TGTGCCAGCAGTTTATACCTGGGACTAGCGTCCGAGCAGTACTTC.